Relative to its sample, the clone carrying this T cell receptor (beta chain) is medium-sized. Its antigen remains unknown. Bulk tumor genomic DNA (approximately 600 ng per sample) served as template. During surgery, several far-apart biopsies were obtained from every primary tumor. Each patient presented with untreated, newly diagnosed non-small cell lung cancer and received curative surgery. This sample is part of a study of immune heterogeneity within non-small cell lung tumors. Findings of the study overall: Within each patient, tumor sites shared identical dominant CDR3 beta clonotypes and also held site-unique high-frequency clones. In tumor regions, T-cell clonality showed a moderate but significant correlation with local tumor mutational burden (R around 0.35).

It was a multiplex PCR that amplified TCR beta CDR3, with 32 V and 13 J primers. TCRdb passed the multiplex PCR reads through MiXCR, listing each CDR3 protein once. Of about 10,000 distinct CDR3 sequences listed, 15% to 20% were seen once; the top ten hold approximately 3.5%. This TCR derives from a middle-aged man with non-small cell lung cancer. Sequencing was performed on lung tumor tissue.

The CDR3 DNA follows: TGTGCCAGCTCACCTCTACGCTCTACTTCTACCCCTAACTATGGCTACACCTTC. This encodes CASSPLRSTSTPNYGYTF. The chain employs TRBV18 and TRBJ1-2; D not resolved. V was shortened by 3 bases and J by 0 bases, with 20 bases between the two germline ends. Germline-derived CDR1 and CDR2 are KGHSH and LQKENI. The length of the CDR3 is 18 residues.